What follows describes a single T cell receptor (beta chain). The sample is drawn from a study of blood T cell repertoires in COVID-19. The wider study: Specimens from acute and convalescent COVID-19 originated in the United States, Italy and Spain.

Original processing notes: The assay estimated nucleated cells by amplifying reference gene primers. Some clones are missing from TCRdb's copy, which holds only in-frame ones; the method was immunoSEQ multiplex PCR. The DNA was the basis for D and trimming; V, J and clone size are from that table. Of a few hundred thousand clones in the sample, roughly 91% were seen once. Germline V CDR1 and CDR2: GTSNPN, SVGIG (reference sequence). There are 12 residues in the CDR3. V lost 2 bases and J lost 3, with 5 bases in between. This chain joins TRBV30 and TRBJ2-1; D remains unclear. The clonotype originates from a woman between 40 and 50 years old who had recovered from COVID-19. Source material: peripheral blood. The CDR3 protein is CAWSPNYNEQFF. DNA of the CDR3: TGTGCCTGGAGTCCCAACTACAATGAGCAGTTCTTC. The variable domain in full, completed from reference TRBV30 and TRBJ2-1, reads SQTIHQWPATLVQPVGSPLSLECTVEGTSNPNLYWYRQAAGRGLQLLFYSVGIGQISSEVPQNLSASRPQDRQFILSSKKLLLSDSGFYLCAWSPNYNEQFFGPGTRLTVL.